This T cell receptor beta chain emerged from a study of PD-1 blockade in classical Hodgkin lymphoma. Study-wide findings and caveats: Healthy donors reportedly exceeded newly diagnosed patients in baseline TCR diversity.

Using immunoSEQ multiplex PCR, the repertoire was profiled, and TCRdb retains in-frame clones only, with some absent. The sample has roughly 3,300 clones; 60% to 75% are singletons. The CDR3 runs 14 residues. The V and J ends lost 5 bases and 6 bases, in that order; junction bases with no gene match: 7. CDR1 SGHNT and CDR2 YENEEA come from the germline V gene. A single count supports this clone. Its specificity is not known. Time point meaning: newly diagnosed, previously untreated cHL patient sample. The study isolated CD8+ T cells from thawed PBMCs by magnetic negative selection. The sequencing sample was made of CD8+ T cells from blood. The chain recombines TRBV11-3 with TRBJ1-5, with 7 bases lining up with TRBD1. The source is a human donor with classical Hodgkin lymphoma. The CDR3 is CASSRTGYGQPQHF. The DNA of the CDR3 is TGTGCCAGCAGCAGGACAGGATATGGTCAGCCCCAGCATTTT.